The sequence of this T cell receptor (beta chain) was determined in a study of shared clonotypes between healthy human individuals. The study, taken as a whole, reports: Naive subsets generally exceeded memory subsets in estimated richness.

Terminally differentiated effector memory CD45RA+ cells were excluded from the naive CD8 cells, which were CD45RO-negative and positively selected for CCR7. As regards this clone: Its specificity is unknown.

The germline CDR1 and CDR2 sequences are PRHDT and FYEKMQ (reference sequence). The J segment lost 3 bases and the V segment lost 5 bases, leaving 6 bases of the junction unmatched. The CDR3 sequence is 15 residues long. TCRdb's copy holds only in-frame clones and misses some; the assay was immunoSEQ multiplex PCR. The data contain 2 million to 2.5 million clones, more than 85% of them singletons. Input material: naive CD8+ T cells from PBMCs. This clonotype was obtained from a man between 18 and 29 years old in good health. Some clones in this sample may be carry-over from other donors' samples. The genes are TRBV13 and TRBJ2-1; 8 positions match TRBD1. The CDR3 region has the DNA TGTGCCAGCAGCAGAGGGACAGGAGACTACAATGAGCAGTTCTTC. Amino acids: CASSRGTGDYNEQFF.